The next 24 T cell receptor beta chains were all read from a single sample in a study of blood T cells in healthy people across ages. Primed by a sample-barcoded 5' primer and a J-beta primer mix, a second PCR proceeded for about 6 to 11 cycles. From the 5' RACE reads, TCRdb called clonotypes with MiXCR, one entry per CDR3 protein. Of about 1.8 million distinct CDR3 sequences listed, around 50% are singletons. Sequenced: blood. The source is a woman aged 40 to 55 in good health.

In its sample, this clonotype was seen a few times. The chain joins TRBV29-1 to TRBJ1-2; D is perhaps TRBD1 (6 bases). The CDR3 is made up of 12 amino acids. The V end lost 4 bases, the J end lost 5 bases, and 11 bases lay between the germline ends. Germline values: CDR1 SQVTM, CDR2 ANQGSEA. CDR3 amino acids: CSVAGGSYGYTF. The CDR3 DNA follows: TGCAGCGTTGCGGGGGGCAGTTATGGCTACACCTTC.

This clonotype was detected a few times. This chain uses TRBV4-3 with TRBJ2-7; the match to TRBD1 covers 7 bases. CDR3 length: 15 amino acids. The germline V gene has CDR1 LGHNA and CDR2 YSLEER. V was pared by 0 bases and J by 2 bases, with 4 bases of the junction left unmatched. The CDR3 nucleotides read TGCGCCAGCAGCCAAGAAACCGGGACAGCCTACGAGCAGTACTTC. It yields the protein CASSQETGTAYEQYF.

The table lists this clonotype with a few counts. The J gene is TRBJ1-2, the V gene TRBV29-1, with 8 bases fitting TRBD1. This CDR3 has 15 residues. Germline V gene lookup returns CDR1 SQVTM and CDR2 ANQGSEA. Unmatched junction bases numbered 13, after V lost 5 bases and J lost 5 bases. Here the CDR3 DNA reads TGCAGCGTTCTAAGCCAGGGGGCGCCCTGGTATGGCTACACCTTC. This sequence encodes CSVLSQGAPWYGYTF. Based on the CDR3 plus reference TRBV29-1 and TRBJ1-2, the full variable domain is SAVISQKPSRDICQRGTSLTIQCQVDSQVTMMFWYRQQPGQSLTLIATANQGSEATYESGFVIDKFPISRPNLTFSTLTVSNMSPEDSSIYLCSVLSQGAPWYGYTFGSGTRLTVV.

This clonotype was counted only a few times. The gene calls are TRBV27 and TRBJ1-6; D is perhaps TRBD1 (5 bases). CDR3 length: 14 residues. V was shortened by 2 bases and J by 9 bases, with 11 bases between the two germline ends. Germline loops: CDR1 MNHEY, CDR2 SMNVEV (reference sequence). CDR3 sequence: CASSLGGMASPLHF. DNA for the CDR3: TGTGCCAGCAGTTTAGGGGGTATGGCTTCACCCCTCCACTTT.

This chain uses TRBV20-1 with TRBJ1-5; 10 bases agree with TRBD1. Germline V lookup: CDR1 DFQATT, CDR2 SNEGSKA (reference sequence). The length of the CDR3 is 14 residues. V shed 5 bases and J 2 bases; nucleotides not matched to a gene: 3. CDR3 amino acids: CSARTGGRNQPQHF. The DNA of the CDR3 is TGCAGTGCTCGGACAGGGGGACGCAATCAGCCCCAGCATTTT.

The sample holds one count of this clonotype. V and J are TRBV4-1 and TRBJ2-1; a possible D gene is TRBD1 (5 bases). This CDR3 contains 15 residues. Germline V CDR1 and CDR2: MGHRA, YSYEKL. Trimming shortened V by 5 bases and J by 3 bases, and 14 bases separated the two germline ends. CDR3 coding DNA: TGCGCCAGCAGCTCTGGGGCGACTGGCTACAATGAGCAGTTCTTC. Amino acids: CASSSGATGYNEQFF.

This chain joins TRBV11-2 and TRBJ1-2; D perhaps matches TRBD1 (6 bases). Trimming removed 1 base at V and 7 bases at J, with 13 bases between. This CDR3 has 14 amino acids. Germline assignment: CDR1 SGHAT and CDR2 FQNNGV. CDR3 in DNA: TGTGCCAGCAGCTTAGCGGGGGGCGCGGTTGGCTACACCTTC. It is translated as CASSLAGGAVGYTF.

The rearrangement uses TRBV6-5 and TRBJ2-7; tentative D call: TRBD1 (6 bases). Germline V gives CDR1 MNHEY, CDR2 SVGAGI. This CDR3 has 17 amino acids. V was shortened by 4 bases and J by 2 bases, with 21 bases between the two germline ends. CDR3 nucleotides: TGTGCCAGCAGTTGGCTCGGACAGCCTCTCAATCCCTACGAGCAGTACTTC. The encoded protein is CASSWLGQPLNPYEQYF.

This CDR3 is CASSPEARAKNIQYF. CDR3 bases: TGTGCCAGCAGCCCGGAGGCGAGGGCCAAAAACATTCAGTACTTC. The rearrangement joins TRBV7-2 to TRBJ2-4; perhaps TRBD2 as D (5 bases). Per the germline V gene, CDR1 is SGHTA and CDR2 is FQGNSA. The length of the CDR3 is 15 residues. V lost 5 bases, J lost 1 base, and 12 bases lay in between.

This clonotype was counted a few times. The rearrangement uses TRBV27 and TRBJ2-5; D is unresolved. The CDR3 consists of 13 residues. Germline V CDR1 and CDR2: MNHEY, SMNVEV (reference sequence). Trimming shortened V by 5 bases and J by 2 bases, and 9 bases separated the two germline ends. The DNA of the CDR3 is TGTGCCAGCAGTATGACTCAACAAGAGACCCAGTACTTC. Its protein is CASSMTQQETQYF.

This chain connects TRBV6-1 to TRBJ2-7; D remains unclear. The CDR3 runs to 14 residues. Trimming took off 2 bases at V and 3 bases at J, with 11 bases between the two ends. The germline gives CDR1 MNHNS, CDR2 SASEGT. The CDR3 nucleotides are TGTGCCAGCAGTGAAAGTTCAGATCACTACGAGCAGTACTTC. Its protein is CASSESSDHYEQYF.

The rearrangement links TRBV29-1 to TRBJ2-3; tentative D call: TRBD2 (7 bases). V gave up 6 bases and J gave up 3 bases, with 16 bases separating them. This CDR3 has 14 residues. The V gene's germline CDR1 is SQVTM and CDR2 ANQGSEA. The CDR3, as DNA: TGCAGCGTATTGGGGGGGGCTGGGACAGATACGCAGTATTTT. Translation: CSVLGGAGTDTQYF.

This clonotype was seen a handful of times. This chain links TRBV20-1 with TRBJ2-7; perhaps TRBD1 as D (6 bases). V was pared by 3 bases and J by 2 bases, with 14 bases between. Germline loops: CDR1 DFQATT, CDR2 SNEGSKA (reference sequence). This CDR3 contains 14 residues. The chain's CDR3 is CSARRQGQAYEQYF. The CDR3 coding sequence is TGCAGTGCTAGGAGGCAGGGGCAGGCCTACGAGCAGTACTTC.

This chain uses TRBV9 with TRBJ2-7, with 8 positions matching TRBD1. Losses at the gene ends were 0 bases for V and 4 bases for J; bases not matched to a gene: 6. The germline CDR1 and CDR2 sequences are SGDLS and YYNGEE. This CDR3 spans 15 amino acids. CDR3 protein: CASSVGDRFGYEQYF. Here the CDR3 DNA reads TGTGCCAGCAGCGTAGGGGACAGGTTTGGGTACGAGCAGTACTTC.

The CDR3 loop reads CASSSWTTTDTQYF. The CDR3, as DNA: TGTGCCAGCAGTTCCTGGACTACCACAGATACGCAGTATTTT. V is TRBV6-5 and J is TRBJ2-3; tentative D call: TRBD2 (6 bases). V was shortened by 4 bases and J by 2 bases, with 10 bases between the two germline ends. The germline V gene encodes CDR1 MNHEY and CDR2 SVGAGI. This CDR3 spans 14 amino acids.

J is TRBJ2-5 and V is TRBV12-3 or TRBV12-4; 9 bases agree with TRBD2. The length of the CDR3 is 17 residues. Trimming removed 6 bases from V and 4 bases from J; junction bases left unmatched: 15. CDR3 residues: CASSLTIGGGDPETQYF. DNA for the CDR3: TGTGCCAGCAGCCTAACAATCGGCGGGGGGGACCCAGAGACCCAGTACTTC.

This chain links TRBV11-3 with TRBJ2-7; 7 positions agree with TRBD1. CDR1 SGHNT and CDR2 YENEEA come from the germline V gene. This CDR3 has 16 amino acids. Trimming removed 0 bases from V and 0 bases from J; junction bases left unmatched: 5. DNA for the CDR3: TGTGCCAGCAGCTTAGATCTAGGGGACAGCTCCTACGAGCAGTACTTC. The encoded protein is CASSLDLGDSSYEQYF.

V is TRBV5-1 and J is TRBJ1-6; maybe TRBD1 (6 bases). The germline V gene has CDR1 SGHRS and CDR2 YFSETQ. This CDR3 comprises 18 residues. The V and J ends lost 2 bases and 10 bases respectively, with 25 bases between them. CDR3 in amino acids: CASSLRTTSGQGTSPLHF. DNA for the CDR3: TGCGCCAGCAGCTTAAGGACCACTTCTGGGCAGGGGACGTCACCCCTCCACTTT.

This clonotype has just a few counts. The chain employs TRBV5-1 and TRBJ1-4, with 10 nucleotides matching TRBD1. Unmatched junction bases numbered 7, after V lost 4 bases and J lost 7 bases. CDR1 is SGHRS, CDR2 YFSETQ, per germline. This CDR3 spans 15 amino acids. As DNA, the CDR3 is TGCGCCAGCAGCGGCCGGACAGGGGGATCTGAAAAACTGTTTTTT. It codes for CASSGRTGGSEKLFF.

The CDR3 coding sequence is TGTGCCAGCAGCCCCCTAGTCCTCTCCTACGAGCAGTACTTC. It encodes CASSPLVLSYEQYF. The V and J genes are TRBV2 and TRBJ2-7, with unresolved D. V shed 6 bases and J shed 0 bases, with 12 bases lying between them. Per the germline V gene, CDR1 is SNHLY and CDR2 is FYNNEI. The CDR3 runs to 14 residues.

The CDR3 DNA reads TGCAGTGCTAGCCCTTCGCCTTACGAGCAGTACTTC. It is translated as CSASPSPYEQYF. The chain carries TRBV20-1 and TRBJ2-7; D gene uncertain. Germline V lookup: CDR1 DFQATT, CDR2 SNEGSKA (reference sequence). V was pared by 3 bases and J by 4 bases, with 10 bases between. The CDR3 runs to 12 residues.

This clonotype came up a few times. The V and J genes are TRBV6-2 or TRBV6-3 and TRBJ2-5, with 11 nucleotides matching TRBD2. Germline loops: CDR1 MNHEY, CDR2 SVGEGT. V lost 2 bases to trimming and J lost 1 base; unmatched junction nucleotides: 6. This CDR3 contains 17 residues. The CDR3 protein is CASSYLLAGGTQETQYF. The CDR3 nucleotides are TGTGCCAGCAGTTACCTCCTAGCGGGGGGAACCCAAGAGACCCAGTACTTC.

Only a few counts were recorded for this clonotype. The chain carries TRBV12-3 or TRBV12-4 and TRBJ2-7, with D possibly matching TRBD1 (6 bases). Trimming stripped 6 bases from V and 2 bases from J, with 14 bases between. The CDR3 loop spans 14 amino acids. The CDR3 loop reads CASRYREQAYEQYF. CDR3 nucleotides: TGTGCCAGCAGATACAGGGAGCAAGCCTACGAGCAGTACTTC.

The chain couples TRBV20-1 to TRBJ2-3; 9 bases agree with TRBD2. With 4 bases clipped from V and 2 bases from J, the junction kept 7 bases outside the gene matches. This CDR3 is built from 15 residues. Per the germline V gene, CDR1 is DFQATT and CDR2 is SNEGSKA (reference sequence). CDR3 nucleotides: TGCAGTGCTAATCCTAGCGGGGCTAACACAGATACGCAGTATTTT. Its protein is CSANPSGANTDTQYF.